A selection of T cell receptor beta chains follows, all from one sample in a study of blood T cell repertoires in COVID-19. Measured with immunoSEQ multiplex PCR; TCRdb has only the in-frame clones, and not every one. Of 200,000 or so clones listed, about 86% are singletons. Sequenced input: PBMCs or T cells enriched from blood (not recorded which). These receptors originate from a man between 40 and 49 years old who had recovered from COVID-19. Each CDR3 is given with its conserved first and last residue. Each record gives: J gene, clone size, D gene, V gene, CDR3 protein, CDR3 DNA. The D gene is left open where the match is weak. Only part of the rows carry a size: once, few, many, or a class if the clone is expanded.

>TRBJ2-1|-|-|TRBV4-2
CASSQAGATEFF
TGTGCCAGCAGCCAGGCAGGGGCTACAGAGTTCTTC
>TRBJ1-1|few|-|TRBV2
CASRGENEAFF
TGTGCCAGCAGAGGAGAGAATGAAGCTTTCTTT
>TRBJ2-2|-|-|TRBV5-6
CASSSGTGELFF
TGTGCCAGCAGCTCAGGGACCGGGGAGCTGTTTTTT
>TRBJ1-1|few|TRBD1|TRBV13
CASSKMGQARGEAFF
TGTGCCAGCAGCAAAATGGGACAGGCCAGGGGTGAAGCTTTCTTT
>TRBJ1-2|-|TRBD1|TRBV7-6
CASSTLPGQGRGYTF
TGTGCCAGCAGCACCTTACCGGGACAGGGACGAGGCTACACCTTC
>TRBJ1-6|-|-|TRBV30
CAWSGDLVGSPLHF
TGTGCCTGGAGCGGGGATTTGGTGGGTTCACCCCTCCACTTT
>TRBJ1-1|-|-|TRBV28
CASLRGYDTEAFF
TGTGCCAGCCTACGGGGATACGACACTGAAGCTTTCTTT
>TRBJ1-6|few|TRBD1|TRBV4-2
CASSQMTGGTYNSPLHF
TGTGCCAGCAGCCAGATGACAGGGGGCACCTATAATTCACCCCTCCACTTT
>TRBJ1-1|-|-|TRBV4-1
CASRRTGGRVNTEAFF
TGCGCCAGCAGAAGAACAGGTGGTAGGGTGAACACTGAAGCTTTCTTT
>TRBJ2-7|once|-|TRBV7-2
CASSFGGGGTYEQYF
TGTGCCAGCAGCTTTGGGGGCGGGGGCACCTACGAGCAGTACTTC
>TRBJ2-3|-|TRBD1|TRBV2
CASSGQGGFTDTQYF
TGTGCCAGCAGTGGACAGGGGGGATTCACAGATACGCAGTATTTT
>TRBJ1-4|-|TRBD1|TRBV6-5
CASRTGVSGKLFF
TGTGCCAGCCGCACAGGGGTCTCTGGAAAACTGTTTTTT
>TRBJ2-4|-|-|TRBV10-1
CASTGRHIQYF
TGCGCCAGCACAGGGAGGCACATTCAGTACTTC
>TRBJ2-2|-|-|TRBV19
CASMARGSTGELFF
TGTGCCAGTATGGCAAGGGGCAGCACCGGGGAGCTGTTTTTT
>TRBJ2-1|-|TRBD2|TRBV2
CASGGLGNEQFF
TGTGCCTCGGGGGGTCTCGGCAATGAGCAGTTCTTC
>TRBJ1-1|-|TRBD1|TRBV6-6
CASREDRDTEAFF
TGTGCCAGCAGAGAAGACAGGGACACTGAAGCTTTCTTT
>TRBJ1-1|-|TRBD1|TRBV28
CASSFVTRGDSYTEAFF
TGTGCCAGCAGTTTTGTTACGCGCGGGGACAGCTACACTGAAGCTTTCTTT
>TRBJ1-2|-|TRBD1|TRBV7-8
CASSPWTGVEDYGYTF
TGTGCCAGCAGCCCGTGGACAGGGGTAGAAGACTATGGCTACACCTTC
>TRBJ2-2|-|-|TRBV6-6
CAIRGNREKLFF
TGTGCCATCCGGGGTAATCGGGAAAAGCTGTTTTTT
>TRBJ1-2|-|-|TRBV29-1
CSVRDKNYGYTF
TGCAGCGTTCGGGACAAGAACTATGGCTACACCTTC
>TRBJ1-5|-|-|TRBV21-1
CASSKRRGVGPQHF
TGTGCCAGCAGCAAAAGGAGGGGTGTAGGGCCCCAGCATTTT
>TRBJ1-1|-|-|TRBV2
CASRETALNTEAFF
TGTGCCAGCAGGGAGACAGCCCTGAACACTGAAGCTTTCTTT
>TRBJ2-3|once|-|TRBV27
CASSFGGISTDTQYF
TGTGCCAGCAGTTTTGGGGGCATCAGCACAGATACGCAGTATTTT
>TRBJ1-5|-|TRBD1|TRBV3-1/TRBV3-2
CASSQGTGRPQHF
TGTGCCAGCAGCCAGGGGACAGGGCGGCCCCAGCATTTT
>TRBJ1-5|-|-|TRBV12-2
CASRSGRGAQPQHF
TGTGCAAGTCGCTCAGGACGGGGGGCCCAGCCCCAGCATTTT
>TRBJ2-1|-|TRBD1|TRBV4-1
CASSQDFRGHGNEQFF
TGCGCCAGCAGCCAAGATTTCAGGGGGCATGGCAATGAGCAGTTCTTC
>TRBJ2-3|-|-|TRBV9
CASSVGPGEADTQYF
TGTGCCAGCAGCGTAGGCCCAGGGGAAGCAGATACGCAGTATTTT
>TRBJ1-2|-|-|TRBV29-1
CSVESGGAFNGYTF
TGCAGCGTTGAATCTGGGGGGGCCTTTAATGGCTACACCTTC
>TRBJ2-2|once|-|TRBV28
CASSGIWALSAGFDTGELFF
TGTGCCAGCAGCGGGATATGGGCGCTTAGTGCGGGCTTCGACACCGGGGAGCTGTTTTTT